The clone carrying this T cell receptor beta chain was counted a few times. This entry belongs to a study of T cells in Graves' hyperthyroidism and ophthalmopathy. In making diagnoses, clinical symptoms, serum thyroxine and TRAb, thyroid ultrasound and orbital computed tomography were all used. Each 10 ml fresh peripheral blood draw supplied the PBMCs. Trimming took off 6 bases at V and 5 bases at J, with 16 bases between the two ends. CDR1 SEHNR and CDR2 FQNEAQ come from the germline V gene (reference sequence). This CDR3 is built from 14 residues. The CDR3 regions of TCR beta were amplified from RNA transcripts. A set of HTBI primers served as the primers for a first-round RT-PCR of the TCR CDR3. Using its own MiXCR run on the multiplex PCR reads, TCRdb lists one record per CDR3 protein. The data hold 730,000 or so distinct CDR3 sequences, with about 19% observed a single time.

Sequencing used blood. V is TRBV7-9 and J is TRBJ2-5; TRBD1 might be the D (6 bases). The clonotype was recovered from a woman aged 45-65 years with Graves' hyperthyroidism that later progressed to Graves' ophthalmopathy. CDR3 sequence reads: CASRDHRVAETQYF. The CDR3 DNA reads TGTGCCAGCAGGGACCACAGGGTTGCGGAGACCCAGTACTTC.